The text below deals with one T cell receptor (beta chain). A much larger clone differs from this one at a single base, so this may be a read error. TCRbeta libraries were built with three rounds of nested PCR, modified from ARM-PCR. In TCRdb, the multiplex PCR reads were re-called with MiXCR into one record per CDR3 protein. Here the sample spans about 110,000 distinct CDR3 sequences, around 75% being singletons. This specimen comes from a study of tumor and adjacent non-tumor tissue in lung cancer. This sample's RNA came from whole unsorted tissue. This clonotype was sampled from an older woman with non-small cell lung cancer. The sample consisted of lung tumor tissue.

CDR3 DNA sequence: TGTGCCAGCAGCTGCGGTGGGACAGGGCTCGCTGAAGCTTTCTTT. Translated, it gives CASSCGGTGLAEAFF. This sequence joins TRBV5-6 and TRBJ1-1; 9 positions agree with TRBD1. There are 15 residues in the CDR3. Germline loops: CDR1 SGHDT, CDR2 YYEEEE. Germline trimming cut 3 bases from V and 6 bases from J; bases unmatched to any gene: 9. Filled out from reference TRBV5-6 and TRBJ1-1, the complete variable domain reads DAGVTQSPTHLIKTRGQQVTLRCSPKSGHDTVSWYQQALGQGPQFIFQYYEEEERQRGNFPDRFSGHQFPNYSSELNVNALLLGDSALYLCASSCGGTGLAEAFFGQGTRLTVV.